What follows is one T cell receptor (beta chain) and its context. A few counts support this clonotype. Its binding antigen is unknown. No much larger clone exists at a distance of one base, and base qualities are not known. Stable Graves' hyperthyroidism was defined as no progression to ophthalmopathy during 18 months of follow-up. Hyperthyroidism patients were aged 18 to 65 years and newly diagnosed, with disease duration of less than 2 months. Exclusion was applied to patients with uncontrolled infections, other autoimmune diseases, pregnancy or lactation. Clinical symptoms, serum thyroxine and TRAb, thyroid ultrasound, and orbital computed tomography formed the basis for the diagnoses. PBMCs were isolated from about 10 ml of fresh peripheral blood by Ficoll-Paque density gradient centrifugation. Trizol reagent was used to extract total RNA, and RNA quality was then checked on an Agilent 2100 Bioanalyzer.

This sample was included in a study of T cells in Graves' hyperthyroidism and ophthalmopathy (dated by TCRdb to between 2019 and 2020). Background for the entire study: Peripheral blood samples were taken at initial diagnosis, before any treatment was given. After blood sampling, hyperthyroidism patients were treated with methimazole at a starting dose of 30 mg daily, and ophthalmopathy patients were treated with high-dose intravenous methylprednisolone. The study also compared thyroid tissue and blood T-cell repertoires from about six Graves' hyperthyroidism patients. The 90 to 100 discovery patients were randomly split 7:3 into training and test sets. Prospective prediction of ophthalmopathy was tested in an independent validation cohort consisting of 18 hyperthyroidism patients and around 16 patients who later progressed to ophthalmopathy. A discovery cohort of about a hundred patients, approximately 44 with Graves' ophthalmopathy and approximately 60 with stable Graves' hyperthyroidism, was used to find distinguishing TCR V-J signatures. TCR Vbeta CDR3 sequencing of 120 to 150 peripheral blood samples (43 ophthalmopathy, 75 to 80 hyperthyroidism and some 17 progressor patients) is reported in the paper.

Findings and caveats that apply to the study as a whole: In validation, the model predicted progression to ophthalmopathy a median of around six months before onset, with roughly 70% sensitivity and 72.22% specificity. No statistical method was used to set the sample size in advance, and investigators knew the group allocation. A model built on a 13 V-J signature distinguished ophthalmopathy from stable hyperthyroidism, reaching roughly 88% sensitivity and about 81% specificity in cross-validation and 80%/75% in testing. Most expanded thyroid clonotypes (frequency above 0.001) were also detected in blood, suggesting blood repertoires may reflect thyroid immune responses.

The junction carries 12 bases between V and J, which are trimmed by 1 base and 0 bases respectively. The CDR3 numbers 16 residues from cysteine through phenylalanine. Here the CDR3 DNA is all that survives: 48 bases in frame from base 1. The germline V gene sets CDR1 to SGHVS and CDR2 to FQNEAQ. Amplification of TCR beta CDR3 regions was carried out from RNA transcripts. A first-round RT-PCR of the TCR CDR3 used the HTBI primer set with the Qiagen OneStep RT-PCR kit. Libraries were constructed in a second round of multiplex PCR, after which size selection and purification were carried out. Paired-end sequencing of the libraries was performed with 100 bp reads on an Illumina HiSeq2000. Per the authors' processing: Raw data were processed with SOAPnuke, discarding reads with adapters, uncalled bases, mean Phred below 15, or no exact constant-primer or identifier match. High-quality paired reads were merged with COPE v1.2.5, and unique nucleotide sequences were defined as clonotypes. Clonotypes were aligned to IMGT TRBV, TRBD and TRBJ reference segments using MiTCR v1.1. Analysis was restricted to V-J combinations with a frequency above 0.0001, which covered approximately 99% of repertoires. A TCS score was defined as the ratio of F50 (clonal expansion) to E x V (chaos), with BLOSUM62-based TCRdist applied between CDR3 peptides within each V-J. Welch's t-statistics and random forest reduced 500 to 650 V-J features to under 15, which were used in a naive Bayes classifier (R e1071). TCRdb's own reprocessing of the public reads used fastp at Q25 and MiXCR and kept productive beta chains. Rows with one shared CDR3 protein collapse into an entry with the most common genes and DNA. TCRdb's processing, not the authors', yielded these V and J calls. Across this sample there are about 400,000 distinct CDR3 sequences, with under 15% seen only once. The biggest ten clones account for 30% to 35% of the sample.

Here the chain combines TRBV7-8 and TRBJ1-1, with no reliable assignment of the D segment. The sequenced sample consisted of blood. The clonotype comes from a woman aged 25 to 39 with Graves' hyperthyroidism. The DNA sequence is as follows: TGTGCCAGCAGCTTAGAGGGAGGTGGGGTGAACACTGAAGCTTTCTTT. Its translation reads: CASSLEGGGVNTEAFF.